The rows below give T cell receptor beta chains drawn from one sample of a study of shared clonotypes between healthy human individuals. Produced via immunoSEQ multiplex PCR; TCRdb's table is partial and in-frame only. The sample consists of about 2.4 million clones, approximately 93% of them appearing once. The sequencing input was naive CD4+ T cells from PBMCs. The receptors stem from a man between 18 and 29 years old in good health. Some clones in this sample may be carry-over from other donors' samples. CDR3s include the opening cysteine and the closing phenylalanine or tryptophan. The D gene is left open where the match is weak. Expanded clones are given a class, and other clones once, few, many or no size at all.

NA TRBJ2-7 TRBV10-3 once CAISEGRSYEQYF TGTGCCATCAGTGAGGGACGGTCCTACGAGCAGTACTTC
NA TRBJ2-7 TRBV27 NA CASSFLVKGESEQYF TGTGCCAGCAGTTTTCTCGTTAAAGGTGAATCCGAGCAGTACTTC
NA TRBJ2-5 TRBV29-1 NA CSELRGEETQYF TGCAGCGAGTTAAGGGGGGAAGAGACCCAGTACTTC
NA TRBJ2-7 TRBV7-8 NA CASSLSGEQYF TGTGCCAGCAGCTTATCCGGCGAGCAGTACTTC
NA TRBJ2-3 TRBV29-1 NA CSVEESTDTQYF TGCAGCGTTGAAGAGAGCACAGATACGCAGTATTTT
NA TRBJ1-3 TRBV30 NA CAWGLGPPSGNTIYF TGTGCCTGGGGATTGGGCCCTCCCTCTGGAAACACCATATATTTT
TRBD2 TRBJ2-7 TRBV28 NA CASSLTGPGGEQYF TGTGCCAGCAGTTTAACAGGTCCGGGAGGGGAGCAGTACTTC
NA TRBJ1-1 TRBV18 many CASSPQGNTEAFF TGTGCCAGCTCACCACAGGGGAACACTGAAGCTTTCTTT
NA TRBJ1-1 TRBV18 NA CASSPGPRNTEAFF TGTGCCAGCTCACCAGGACCGCGGAACACTGAAGCTTTCTTT
TRBD2 TRBJ2-7 TRBV19 NA CASSAQLAGGSYEQYF TGTGCCAGTAGTGCTCAACTAGCGGGAGGGAGCTACGAGCAGTACTTC
TRBD2 TRBJ2-1 TRBV28 NA CASSFPPTSGKGNEQFF TGTGCCAGCAGTTTCCCTCCGACTAGCGGGAAGGGCAATGAGCAGTTCTTC
NA TRBJ2-7 TRBV6-6 NA CASSYTLQAYEQYF TGTGCCAGCAGTTACACGTTGCAAGCCTACGAGCAGTACTTC
NA TRBJ1-4 TRBV30 NA CAWSTGNEKLFF TGTGCCTGGAGTACCGGAAACGAAAAACTGTTTTTT
NA TRBJ2-4 TRBV7-9 NA CASSPPGGKGAKNIQYF TGTGCCAGCAGCCCCCCAGGTGGGAAGGGGGCCAAAAACATTCAGTACTTC
NA TRBJ1-4 TRBV6-1 NA CASSGREGEKLFF TGTGCCAGCAGCGGCAGGGAGGGGGAAAAACTGTTTTTT
TRBD1 TRBJ2-1 TRBV7-9 NA CASSFGTGFSEQFF TGTGCCAGCAGCTTTGGGACAGGGTTTAGTGAGCAGTTCTTC
TRBD2 TRBJ2-7 TRBV5-1 NA CASSPGTSGSSSYEQYF TGCGCCAGCAGCCCCGGGACTAGCGGGAGTAGCTCCTACGAGCAGTACTTC
TRBD2 TRBJ2-2 TRBV18 NA CASSPRSLAGGPGELFF TGTGCCAGCTCACCAAGGAGCCTAGCGGGAGGACCCGGGGAGCTGTTTTTT
TRBD2 TRBJ2-7 TRBV6-5 NA CASSYSIGGVYEQYF TGTGCCAGCAGTTACTCGATTGGGGGGGTCTACGAGCAGTACTTC
NA TRBJ1-4 TRBV4-2 NA CASSLPPATNEKLFF TGTGCCAGCAGTCTCCCACCCGCAACTAATGAAAAACTGTTTTTT
TRBD2 TRBJ2-1 TRBV19 NA CASSPLAGGVYNEQFF TGTGCCAGTAGTCCCCTAGCGGGAGGGGTATACAATGAGCAGTTCTTC
TRBD1 TRBJ1-2 TRBV6-6 NA CASTPGQGGYGYTF TGTGCCAGTACCCCGGGACAGGGGGGCTATGGCTACACCTTC
NA TRBJ2-1 TRBV6-1 NA CASSGGEWYSYNEQFF TGTGCCAGCAGTGGGGGGGAATGGTACTCCTACAATGAGCAGTTCTTC